The clone carrying this T cell receptor beta chain was counted a few times. The antigen is unknown. Germline V gives CDR1 SEHNR, CDR2 FQNEAQ (reference sequence). The CDR3 is 15 amino acids. The junction had 7 bases not matched to a gene; V was cut back by 4 bases and J by 5 bases. The data belong to a study of shared clonotypes between healthy human individuals. Overall study findings and caveats: Clonotypes shared by all four sorted-subset donors had higher generation probabilities than non-shared clonotypes. Expectations were that clonotype sharing among donors would be affected by sequencing depth.

Profiling relied on immunoSEQ multiplex PCR, and the TCRdb table lists in-frame clones only, not all of them. The top ten clones hold less than 1.5% of a sample with 1.5 million to 2.5 million clones, roughly 95% of them seen once. As defined, naive CD8 cells were CD45RO-negative and positively selected for CCR7, with terminally differentiated effector memory CD45RA+ cells excluded. All participating donors were Caucasian adults from Nashville, Tennessee. The receptor comes from a man between 18 and 35 years old in good health. The sample comprised naive CD8+ T cells sorted from blood. V is TRBV7-9 and J is TRBJ2-7; 11 nucleotides match TRBD1. The CDR3 region has the DNA TGTGCCAGCAGCTCCACCGGGACAGGGGGGGACGAGCAGTACTTC. It encodes CASSSTGTGGDEQYF.